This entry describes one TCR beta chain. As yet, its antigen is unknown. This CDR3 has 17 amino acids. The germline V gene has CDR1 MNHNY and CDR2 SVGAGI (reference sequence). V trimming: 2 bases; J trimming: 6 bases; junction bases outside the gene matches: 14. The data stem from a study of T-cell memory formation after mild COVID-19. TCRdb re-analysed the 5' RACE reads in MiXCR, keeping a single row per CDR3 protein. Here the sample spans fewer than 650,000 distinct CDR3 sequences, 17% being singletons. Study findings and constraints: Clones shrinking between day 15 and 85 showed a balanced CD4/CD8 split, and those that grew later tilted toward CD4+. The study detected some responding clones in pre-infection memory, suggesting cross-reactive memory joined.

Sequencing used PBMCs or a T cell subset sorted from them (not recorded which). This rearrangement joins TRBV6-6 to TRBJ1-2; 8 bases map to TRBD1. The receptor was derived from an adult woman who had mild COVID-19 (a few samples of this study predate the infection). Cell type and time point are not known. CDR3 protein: CASSYPNPGQALHGYTF. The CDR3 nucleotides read TGTGCCAGCAGTTACCCTAACCCGGGACAGGCACTACATGGCTACACCTTC.